This TCR beta chain was obtained from a study of blood T cell repertoires in COVID-19. Study context: Acute and convalescent COVID-19 specimens originated in the United States, Italy and Spain. Sample material is recorded as cDNA or gDNA derived from T cells, B-cell-depleted T cells, or PBMCs.

Original data processing: How many nucleated cells were present was estimated from reference gene primer amplification. TCRdb's copy holds only in-frame clones and misses some; the assay was immunoSEQ multiplex PCR. The DNA was the basis for D and trimming; V, J and clone size are from that table. The data show hundreds of thousands of clones, roughly 85% seen once. The CDR3 runs to 13 residues. Germline CDR1 is LGHDT and CDR2 is YNNKEL (reference sequence). Trimming cost V 3 bases and J 8 bases; bases outside gene matches: 5. This clone has a single count. The sequenced material came from peripheral blood. The sequence derives from a woman under 30 with acute or convalescent COVID-19. The J gene is TRBJ1-2, the V gene TRBV3-1 (or the pseudogene TRBV3-2); 8 bases fit TRBD1. The DNA of the CDR3 is TGTGCCAGCAGCCACGCGACAGGGGAAGGCTACACCTTC. Translated: CASSHATGEGYTF.